A single sample gave rise to the 28 T cell receptor beta chains below, sequenced in a study of T-cell memory formation after mild COVID-19. TCRdb re-analysed the 5' RACE reads in MiXCR, keeping a single row per CDR3 protein. The sample has around 530,000 distinct CDR3 sequences; less than 25% are singletons. The sequencing sample was made of PBMCs or a T cell subset sorted from them (not recorded which). The receptors were gathered from an adult woman who had mild COVID-19 (a few samples of this study predate the infection). Cell type and time point are not known.

This clonotype was counted only a few times. This sequence joins TRBV7-9 and TRBJ2-7; perhaps TRBD1 as D (6 bases). Per the germline V gene, CDR1 is SEHNR and CDR2 is FQNEAQ (reference sequence). There are 16 residues in the CDR3. V was trimmed by 5 bases and J by 3 bases, leaving 20 bases between them. Here the CDR3 reads CASSTILPGHIYEQYF. DNA for the CDR3: TGTGCCAGCAGCACGATACTACCGGGACATATCTACGAGCAGTACTTC. Full variable domain (remainder filled in from reference TRBV7-9 and TRBJ2-7): DTGVSQNPRHKITKRGQNVTFRCDPISEHNRLYWYRQTLGQGPEFLTYFQNEAQLEKSRLLSDRFSAERPKGSFSTLEIQRTEQGDSAMYLCASSTILPGHIYEQYFGPGTRLTVT.

The chain employs TRBV7-6 and TRBJ1-5; the D is unclear. The CDR3 is 16 residues long. Germline lookup yields CDR1 SGHVS and CDR2 FNYEAQ. V lost 3 bases and J 5 bases, leaving 17 bases between the germline ends. In DNA form, the CDR3 reads TGTGCCAGCAGCTTTAAGACTGGGCAGGCTTATCAGCCCCAGCATTTT. It translates to CASSFKTGQAYQPQHF.

The chain links TRBV20-1 to TRBJ2-3, with 10 bases lining up with TRBD1. The CDR3 runs 16 residues. Per germline, CDR1 DFQATT and CDR2 SNEGSKA (reference sequence). J lost 1 base, V lost 1 base, and 5 bases had no gene match. DNA of the CDR3: TGCAGTGCTAGAGCACGCGACAGGGGGCGCACAGATACGCAGTATTTT. It encodes CSARARDRGRTDTQYF.

The chain combines TRBV10-3 with TRBJ2-5, with 7 bases lining up with TRBD2. Germline CDR1 reads ENHRY; CDR2 reads SYGVKD. V dropped 8 bases and J dropped 2; count of bases not matched to a gene: 8. The CDR3 has 14 amino acids. This CDR3 reads CAIRQPGGQETQYF. The CDR3 nucleotides are TGTGCCATCCGACAGCCCGGGGGGCAAGAGACCCAGTACTTC.

Only a few counts were recorded for this clonotype. The chain recombines TRBV24-1 with TRBJ2-5; 12 positions match TRBD1. The CDR3 is 16 residues long. The V segment lost 3 bases and the J segment 5 bases; nucleotides outside the gene matches: 6. Per the germline V gene, CDR1 is KGHDR and CDR2 is SFDVKD. Here the CDR3 DNA reads TGTGCCACCAGTGATATGGGGACAGGGGGCCGCGAGACCCAGTACTTC. Residues: CATSDMGTGGRETQYF.

This clonotype was recorded a few times. CDR3 sequence reads: CASSYGVIQETQYF. CDR3 bases: TGTGCCAGCAGTTACGGGGTTATCCAAGAGACCCAGTACTTC. The chain joins TRBV12-3 or TRBV12-4 to TRBJ2-5, with D perhaps TRBD2 (5 bases). Trimming took off 4 bases at V and 1 base at J, with 10 bases between the two ends. The CDR3 has 14 amino acids.

This clonotype was counted between two and nine times. The chain combines TRBV6-2 or TRBV6-3 with TRBJ2-2, with D perhaps matching TRBD1 (6 bases). CDR3 size: 13 residues. Between the trimmed V and J ends, which lost 6 bases and 7 bases, there was a span of 12 bases. Looked up from germline, CDR1 is MNHEY and CDR2 is SVGEGT. The CDR3 is CASSRQDRGELFF. The CDR3 region has the DNA TGTGCCAGCAGCAGACAGGATCGCGGGGAGCTGTTTTTT.

This chain uses TRBV7-6 with TRBJ1-6; possible D gene TRBD1, 6 bases. Looked up from germline, CDR1 is SGHVS and CDR2 is FNYEAQ. The CDR3 runs 15 residues. The V gene lost 1 base and the J gene lost 7 bases, with 11 bases spanning the gap. CDR3 in amino acids: CASSLDWGHNSPLHF. In DNA, the CDR3 is TGTGCCAGCAGCTTAGACTGGGGACACAATTCACCCCTCCACTTT. Full variable domain (remainder filled in from reference TRBV7-6 and TRBJ1-6): GAGVSQSPRYKVTKRGQDVALRCDPISGHVSLYWYRQALGQGPEFLTYFNYEAQQDKSGLPNDRFSAERPEGSISTLTIQRTEQRDSAMYRCASSLDWGHNSPLHFGNGTRLTVT.

In its sample, this clonotype was seen a few times. CDR3 sequence reads: CSVRTSGGELFF. In nucleotides, the CDR3 is TGCAGCGTGCGGACAAGCGGGGGGGAGCTGTTTTTT. The chain joins TRBV29-1 to TRBJ2-2, with D possibly TRBD2 on 6 matching bases. The CDR3 is made up of 12 amino acids. CDR1 SQVTM and CDR2 ANQGSEA come from the germline V gene. Trimming left V 6 bases short and J 8 bases short, with 13 bases between.

This clonotype turned up a few times. This sequence joins TRBV4-1 and TRBJ1-2; D unclear. The germline V gene encodes CDR1 MGHRA and CDR2 YSYEKL. The CDR3 extends over 15 amino acids. The germline V and J ends were trimmed by 0 bases and 3 bases, with 11 bases remaining between them. DNA for the CDR3: TGCGCCAGCAGCCAAGAACCGGGATTTGACTATGGCTACACCTTC. Translation gives CASSQEPGFDYGYTF.

The gene calls are TRBV5-6 and TRBJ2-7; TRBD1 aligns across 7 bases. The CDR3 is 14 residues long. Germline V gene sequence: CDR1 SGHDT, CDR2 YYEEEE. V shed 4 bases, J shed 0 bases, and the junction held 4 bases outside the gene matches. In DNA, the CDR3 is TGTGCCAGCAGCCGGGGACAGCTCTCCTACGAGCAGTACTTC. Protein sequence: CASSRGQLSYEQYF.

Here the CDR3 DNA reads TGTGCCAGCAGCCAGACTAGATCCGAGCAGTACTTC. It encodes CASSQTRSEQYF. The J gene is TRBJ2-7, the V gene TRBV14; tentatively, D is TRBD2 (6 bases). V was trimmed by 3 bases and J by 6 bases, leaving 9 bases between them. From germline, CDR1 is SGHDN and CDR2 FVKESK. The CDR3 runs 12 residues. Variable domain in full (rest from reference TRBV14 and TRBJ2-7): EAGVTQFPSHSVIEKGQTVTLRCDPISGHDNLYWYRRVMGKEIKFLLHFVKESKQDESGMPNNRFLAERTGGTYSTLKVQPAELEDSGVYFCASSQTRSEQYFGPGTRLTVT.

CDR3 nucleotide sequence: TGTGCCATCAGCCCCTGGAGGGGAAACACAGATACGCAGTATTTT. This gives the protein CAISPWRGNTDTQYF. V gene TRBV10-3 combines with J gene TRBJ2-3, with D possibly matching TRBD2 (6 bases). This CDR3 is 15 amino acids long. The V end was cut by 6 bases, the J end by 2 bases, with 15 bases between. Germline V CDR1 and CDR2: ENHRY, SYGVKD.

This clonotype appeared a few times. The V and J genes are TRBV7-2 and TRBJ2-7; 10 bases agree with TRBD2. This CDR3 has 15 residues. Trimming removed 4 bases from V and 2 bases from J; junction bases left unmatched: 5. CDR1 is SGHTA, CDR2 FQGNSA, per germline. CDR3 DNA sequence: TGTGCCAGCAGCTCCCGAGCGGGAGGGACCTACGAGCAGTACTTC. Protein sequence: CASSSRAGGTYEQYF. The entire variable domain, with the rest obtained from reference TRBV7-2 and TRBJ2-7, is as follows: GAGVSQSPSNKVTEKGKDVELRCDPISGHTALYWYRQSLGQGLEFLIYFQGNSAPDKSGLPSDRFSAERTGGSVSTLTIQRTQQEDSAVYLCASSSRAGGTYEQYFGPGTRLTVT.

The chain employs TRBV9 and TRBJ1-2, with D unclear. The germline V gene has CDR1 SGDLS and CDR2 YYNGEE. The CDR3 totals 11 residues. Trimming shortened V by 7 bases and J by 6 bases, and 10 bases separated the two germline ends. The chain's CDR3 is CASSELHGYTF. In DNA, the CDR3 is TGTGCCAGCTCAGAACTACATGGCTACACCTTC.

For the CDR3, the DNA is TGCAGTGCTAGAGGTGCAGGCGCGAACTATGGCTACACCTTC. This gives the protein CSARGAGANYGYTF. The chain employs TRBV20-1 and TRBJ1-2, with no clear D. The CDR3 is made up of 14 amino acids. Trimming took off 1 base at V and 2 bases at J, with 11 bases between the two ends. Per germline, CDR1 DFQATT and CDR2 SNEGSKA (reference sequence).

This clonotype was observed a few times. The chain has TRBV9 and TRBJ1-1; 8 bases are a match to TRBD1. The CDR3 is made up of 13 amino acids. The germline V gene encodes CDR1 SGDLS and CDR2 YYNGEE. Trimming at V came to 5 bases and at J to 6 bases, leaving 6 bases not matched to a gene. The CDR3 nucleotides read TGTGCCAGCAGTTCGGACAGGGACGCTGAAGCTTTCTTT. The encoded protein is CASSSDRDAEAFF.

This clonotype has a handful of counts. The V gene is TRBV4-2, the J gene TRBJ2-7, with 8 bases fitting TRBD1. The CDR3 loop spans 12 amino acids. Germline loops: CDR1 LGHNA, CDR2 YNFKEQ. V lost 11 bases, J lost 2 bases, and 5 bases stayed unmatched. CDR3 sequence: CAVRTGPYEQYF. The CDR3 region has the DNA TGTGCCGTTCGGACAGGGCCCTACGAGCAGTACTTC.

This clonotype has just a few counts. The genes are TRBV4-1 and TRBJ2-1; D unresolved. Trimming took off 0 bases at V and 5 bases at J, with 5 bases between the two ends. The germline gives CDR1 MGHRA, CDR2 YSYEKL. CDR3 size: 13 residues. The CDR3 here is CASSQDFNNEQFF. In DNA, the CDR3 is TGCGCCAGCAGCCAAGATTTCAACAATGAGCAGTTCTTC.

This clonotype was observed a few times. This chain uses TRBV4-3 with TRBJ1-5; tentative D call: TRBD1 (5 bases). The germline V gene has CDR1 LGHNA and CDR2 YSLEER. The germline V and J ends were trimmed by 0 bases and 6 bases, with 21 bases remaining between them. The CDR3 extends over 18 amino acids. The CDR3: CASSQDLGGTGLSQPQHF. The CDR3 coding sequence is TGCGCCAGCAGCCAAGATCTGGGCGGAACGGGGCTCTCTCAGCCCCAGCATTTT.

This clonotype was observed a few times. The chain carries TRBV3-1 and TRBJ2-1; the match to TRBD1 covers 10 bases. The J segment lost 5 bases and the V segment lost 4 bases, leaving 8 bases of the junction unmatched. CDR3 length equals 16 residues. CDR1 is LGHDT and CDR2 is YNNKEL in the germline V gene (reference sequence). The CDR3 sequence: CASSPQAGQGNNEQFF. Here the CDR3 DNA reads TGTGCCAGCAGCCCTCAAGCGGGACAGGGGAACAATGAGCAGTTCTTC.

This clonotype turned up a few times. V gene TRBV12-3 or TRBV12-4 combines with J gene TRBJ1-3; TRBD1 might be the D (5 bases). V lost 4 bases and J lost 0, with 10 bases in between. The CDR3 is 15 amino acids. This CDR3 is CASSWDGTSGNTIYF. The CDR3 nucleotides read TGTGCCAGCAGTTGGGACGGAACCTCTGGAAACACCATATATTTT.

This clonotype turned up a few times. The chain links TRBV7-2 to TRBJ2-6, with a weak D call TRBD2 (5 bases). This CDR3 spans 15 amino acids. Between the trimmed V and J ends, which lost 3 bases and 4 bases, there was a span of 10 bases. Germline V gives CDR1 SGHTA, CDR2 FQGNSA. The CDR3 spells CASSFTAAGANVLTF. Written as DNA, the CDR3 is TGTGCCAGCAGCTTTACAGCGGCGGGGGCCAACGTCCTGACTTTC.

The chain is built from TRBV7-2 and TRBJ1-2, with D uncertain. Germline V lookup: CDR1 SGHTA, CDR2 FQGNSA. V was shortened by 2 bases and J by 0 bases, with 16 bases between the two germline ends. There are 17 residues in the CDR3. CDR3 in DNA: TGTGCCAGCAGCTTAAATCCTCCCGGGCAGACTAACTATGGCTACACCTTC. As protein: CASSLNPPGQTNYGYTF.

CDR3 sequence (DNA): TGCAGCGTTGAGGGACAGGGAATCTATGGCTACACCTTC. Protein product: CSVEGQGIYGYTF. The chain joins TRBV29-1 to TRBJ1-2; 9 bases agree with TRBD1. CDR1 is SQVTM, CDR2 ANQGSEA, per germline. The CDR3 totals 13 residues. V lost 3 bases, J lost 4 bases, and 3 bases stayed unmatched.

The chain has TRBV7-9 and TRBJ2-3; D unclear. V was shortened by 0 bases and J by 0 bases, with 7 bases between the two germline ends. This CDR3 region has 15 residues. Germline CDR1 is SEHNR and CDR2 is FQNEAQ (reference sequence). The CDR3 here is CASSLAETSTDTQYF. CDR3 in DNA: TGTGCCAGCAGCTTAGCGGAAACTAGCACAGATACGCAGTATTTT.

A single count supports this clonotype. A read error may account for a junction end that differs from germline. The CDR3 loop is CASSRPAKQGASYEQYF. The CDR3 DNA reads TGTGCTAGCAGCCGCCCCGCAAAACAGGGGGCCTCCTACGAGCAGTACTTC. V usage is TRBV7-7 and J usage is TRBJ2-7; TRBD1 agrees at 9 bases. Germline values: CDR1 SSHAT, CDR2 FNYEAQ (reference sequence). This CDR3 has 17 residues.

This clonotype was observed a few times. The rearrangement links TRBV4-3 to TRBJ2-5; 10 bases line up with TRBD2. The CDR3 contains 14 residues. V lost 3 bases to trimming and J lost 7 bases; unmatched junction nucleotides: 5. CDR1 and CDR2 from the germline V gene are LGHNA and YSLEER. The CDR3 protein is CASSQASGSVTQYF. The CDR3, as DNA: TGCGCCAGCAGCCAGGCTAGCGGGAGTGTGACCCAGTACTTC.